This T cell receptor beta chain derives from a study of CD4+ T cells in melanoma. Study results and caveats: Reportedly, melanoma neoantigen-specific CD4+ T cells showed varied differentiation states. A reported correlation linked neoantigen-specific CD4+ T cells to CD8+, macrophage and B cell function.

As to this clone: The antigen remains unidentified. Other DNA variants within this sample encode the same CDR3.

Trimming cost V 9 bases and J 8 bases, with 16 bases left between them. The CDR3 has 12 residues. CDR1 WSHSY and CDR2 SAAADI come from the germline V gene. Profiled with immunoSEQ multiplex PCR; TCRdb holds only in-frame clones, not every one. The sample has roughly 16,000 clones, roughly four fifths seen once. Material for sequencing was cells from a culture (not recorded whether cultured in vitro). The chain recombines TRBV10-2 with TRBJ1-2; D unresolved. This TCR derives from a human donor with melanoma. CDR3 residues: CASSASTSGYTF. In nucleotides, the CDR3 is TGCGCCAGTAGCGCCTCGACAAGCGGCTACACCTTC.